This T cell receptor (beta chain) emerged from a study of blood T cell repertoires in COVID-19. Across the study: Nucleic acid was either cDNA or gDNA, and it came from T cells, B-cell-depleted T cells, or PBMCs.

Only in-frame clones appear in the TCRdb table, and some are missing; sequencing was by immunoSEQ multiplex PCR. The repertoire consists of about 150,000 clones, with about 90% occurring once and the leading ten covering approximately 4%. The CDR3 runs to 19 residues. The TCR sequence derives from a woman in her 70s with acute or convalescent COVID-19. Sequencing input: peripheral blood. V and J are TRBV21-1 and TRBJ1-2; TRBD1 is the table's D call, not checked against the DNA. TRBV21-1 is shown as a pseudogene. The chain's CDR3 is CASTTKTGQATPPLYLYTF. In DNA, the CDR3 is TGTGCCAGCACCACCAAAACTGGACAGGCTACGCCCCCCCTATACTTATACACCTTC.